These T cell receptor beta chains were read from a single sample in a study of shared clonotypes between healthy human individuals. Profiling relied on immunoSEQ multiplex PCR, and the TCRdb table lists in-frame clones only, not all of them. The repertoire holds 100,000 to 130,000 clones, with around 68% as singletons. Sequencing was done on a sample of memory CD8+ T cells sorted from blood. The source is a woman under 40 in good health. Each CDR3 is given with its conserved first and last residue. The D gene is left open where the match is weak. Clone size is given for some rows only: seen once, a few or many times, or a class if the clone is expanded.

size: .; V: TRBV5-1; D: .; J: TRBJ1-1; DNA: TGCGCCAGCAGCTGCTCGAGGGGATTAGGCGGTTGTTTCCCAAACACTGAAGCTTTCTTT; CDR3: CASSCSRGLGGCFPNTEAFF
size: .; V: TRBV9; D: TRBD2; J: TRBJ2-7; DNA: TGTGCCAGCAGCGTAGGGGCGGGACTAGCGAGGTACGAGCAGTACTTC; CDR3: CASSVGAGLARYEQYF
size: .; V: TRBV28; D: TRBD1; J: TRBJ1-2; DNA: TGTGCCAGCAGTCTCCGGGACAGACACTATGGCTACACCTTC; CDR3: CASSLRDRHYGYTF
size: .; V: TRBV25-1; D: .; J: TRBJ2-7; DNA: TGTGCCAGCGGTGGTGGGTTCTACGAGCAGTACTTC; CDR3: CASGGGFYEQYF
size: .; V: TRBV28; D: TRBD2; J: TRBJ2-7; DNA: TGTGCCGAAGCGGCGGGAGGGTCCTACGAGCAGTACTTC; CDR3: CAEAAGGSYEQYF
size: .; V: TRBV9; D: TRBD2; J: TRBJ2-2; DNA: TGTGCCAGCACCCTAGCGGGAGAGGGCACCGGGGAGCTGTTTTTT; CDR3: CASTLAGEGTGELFF
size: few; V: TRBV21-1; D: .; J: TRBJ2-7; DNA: TGTGCCAGCCTACAGAAGGACGAGCAGTACTTC; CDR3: CASLQKDEQYF
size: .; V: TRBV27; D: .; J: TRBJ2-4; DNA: TGTGCCAGCAGTTTCCAGTTAGCAGGGGACATTCAGTACTTC; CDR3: CASSFQLAGDIQYF
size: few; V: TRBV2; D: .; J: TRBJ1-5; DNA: TGTGCCAGCGGGAGGGCAGGGGCGGCTGAAAGTCAGCCCCAGCATTTT; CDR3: CASGRAGAAESQPQHF
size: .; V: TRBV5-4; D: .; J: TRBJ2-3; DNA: TGTGCCAGCAGAACGGGGGCAGGATTCACAGATACGCAGTATTTT; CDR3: CASRTGAGFTDTQYF
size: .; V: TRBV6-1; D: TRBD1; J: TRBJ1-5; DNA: TGTGCCAGCAGTGAAGAGACAGGGGGGAATCAGCCCCAGCATTTT; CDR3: CASSEETGGNQPQHF
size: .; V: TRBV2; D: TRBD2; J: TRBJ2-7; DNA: TGTGCCAGCAGTTCCCAACTAGCGGGAGTTAGTGAGCAGTACTTC; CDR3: CASSSQLAGVSEQYF
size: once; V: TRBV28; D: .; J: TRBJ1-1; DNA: TGTGCCAGCAGTTTTTGGTTGAACACTGAAGCTTTCTTT; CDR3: CASSFWLNTEAFF
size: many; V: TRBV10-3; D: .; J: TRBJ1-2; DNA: TGTGCCATCAGTGGCGGGACACTCTATGGCTACACCTTC; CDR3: CAISGGTLYGYTF
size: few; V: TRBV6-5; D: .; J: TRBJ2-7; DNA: TGTGCCAGCAGGCGAACACCTGACGGGCCCTACGAGCAGTACTTC; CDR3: CASRRTPDGPYEQYF
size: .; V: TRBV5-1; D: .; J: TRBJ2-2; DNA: TGCGCCAGCAGCTTGGCAGGGACGGGGAACACCGGGGAGCTGTTTTTT; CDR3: CASSLAGTGNTGELFF
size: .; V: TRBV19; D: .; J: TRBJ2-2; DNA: TGTGCCAGTATGTGGGGAGAGTCGGGCACCGGGGAGCTGTTTTTT; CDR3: CASMWGESGTGELFF
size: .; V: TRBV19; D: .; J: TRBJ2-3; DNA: TGTGCCAGTAGTAAGGGCAGGGGAGGATCAGATACGCAGTATTTT; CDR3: CASSKGRGGSDTQYF
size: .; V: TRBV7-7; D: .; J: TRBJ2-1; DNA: TGTGCCAGCAGCCCTACTAGGGTAGGGGGGTACAATGAGCAGTTCTTC; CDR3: CASSPTRVGGYNEQFF
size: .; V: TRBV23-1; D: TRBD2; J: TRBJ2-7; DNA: TGCGCCAGCAGCGTGACCGGGGGGATGTCCTACGAGCAGTACTTC; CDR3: CASSVTGGMSYEQYF
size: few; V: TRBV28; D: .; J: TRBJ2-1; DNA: TGTGCCAGCAGTTTAATCCCGGCGGGAAACAATGAGCAGTTCTTC; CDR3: CASSLIPAGNNEQFF
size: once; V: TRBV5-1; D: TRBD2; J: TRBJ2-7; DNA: TGCGCCAGCAGCTTGGCCGGGTCAGGTAGCGGGAGAGGCTACGAGCAGTACTTC; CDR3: CASSLAGSGSGRGYEQYF
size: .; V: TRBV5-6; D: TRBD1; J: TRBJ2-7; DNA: TGTGCCAGCAGACAGACAGGGGTATCCGAGCAGTACTTC; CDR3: CASRQTGVSEQYF
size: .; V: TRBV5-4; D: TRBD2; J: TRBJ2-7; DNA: TGTGCCAGCAGTTTTTCTAGCGGGAGGGCCTGGGTGTTGCGGGAGCAGTACTTC; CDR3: CASSFSSGRAWVLREQYF
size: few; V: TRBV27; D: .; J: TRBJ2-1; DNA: TGTGCCAGCAGTTTATCGGACCCCGCCTACAATGAGCAGTTCTTC; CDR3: CASSLSDPAYNEQFF